The sample holds a few counts of the clone carrying this T cell receptor beta chain. Using immunoSEQ multiplex PCR, the repertoire was profiled, and TCRdb retains in-frame clones only, with some absent. The table includes 1,800 or so clones, approximately 80% detected once. The sample comes from a study of chemoradiotherapy in HPV16-positive cancers. V lost 4 bases, J lost 5 bases, and 15 bases lay in between. The germline CDR1 and CDR2 sequences are SGHVS and FQNEAQ. The CDR3 runs 15 residues. The genes are TRBV7-8 and TRBJ1-5; weak D call: TRBD1 (5 bases). Sequencing used tumor tissue, obtained from a patient who underwent chemoradiotherapy. This clonotype originated in a human donor with HPV-associated anogenital cancer. This CDR3 is CASSSDGTPDQPQHF. The CDR3, as DNA: TGTGCCAGCAGCTCCGACGGGACCCCAGATCAGCCCCAGCATTTT.